This section outlines one T cell receptor beta chain sequence together with its context. The target antigen is unknown. These data belong to a study of OX40 agonist ivuxolimab in advanced cancers. In the study overall: Patients treated during dose escalation were battling hepatocellular carcinoma, melanoma, renal cell or head and neck cancer. Participants averaged about 60 years of age (range about 23 to 80) and were less than 85% male. Study outcomes and limitations: Dose levels from 0.1 to 3.0 mg/kg saw CD4+ and CD8+ blood T cells expand clonally by week 6. In a subset of nonresponders, normalized T-cell clonal expansion was also low.

This CDR3 is built from 13 residues. Looked up from germline, CDR1 is SGHTA and CDR2 is FQGTGA. Deletions cut 4 bases from V and 0 bases from J, with 6 bases between. Using immunoSEQ multiplex PCR, the repertoire was profiled, and TCRdb retains in-frame clones only, with some absent. The data contain about 58,000 clones, 80% to 90% of them singletons. The clonotype was recovered from an adult with an advanced solid tumor such as melanoma, head and neck, liver or kidney cancer. This specimen consisted of CD4+ or CD8+ T cells sorted from blood, obtained in a trial of the OX40 agonist ivuxolimab. V gene TRBV7-3 combines with J gene TRBJ2-5; D call uncertain. The CDR3 loop is CASSYTNQETQYF. The CDR3 DNA is TGTGCCAGCAGCTACACGAACCAAGAGACCCAGTACTTC.